Listed here is a single T cell receptor (beta chain). Profiled with immunoSEQ multiplex PCR; TCRdb holds only in-frame clones, not every one. The sample lists more than 100,000 clones, 78% occurring once. The data belong to a study of blood T cell repertoires in COVID-19. About the research overall: Researchers got acute and convalescent COVID-19 samples from the United States, Italy and Spain. The cDNA or gDNA used as material had been derived from T cells, B-cell-depleted T cells, or PBMCs.

The length of the CDR3 is 14 residues. Trimming shortened V by 0 bases and J by 0 bases, and 5 bases separated the two germline ends. Per the germline V gene, CDR1 is SGHNT and CDR2 is YYREEE (reference sequence). This TCR derives from a man aged 70 or older with acute or convalescent COVID-19. The chain uses TRBV5-4 and TRBJ2-3; unclear D gene. The material sequenced was peripheral blood. CDR3 loop: CASSLAGSTDTQYF. The CDR3, as DNA: TGTGCCAGCAGCTTGGCAGGAAGCACAGATACGCAGTATTTT.